Included here is one TCR beta chain sequence, with context. Its antigen remains unknown. This specimen belongs to a study of T cell responses to AZD1222 COVID-19 vaccine. Study results and caveats: Vaccine-associated CD4 TCRs ranged over spike, dominating at 160-218 and 743-854. No day 14 peak samples; only post-peak repertoires were characterized.

Profiled with immunoSEQ multiplex PCR; TCRdb holds only in-frame clones, not every one. Altogether more than 140,000 clones are present, about nine tenths being singletons, with the ten largest covering roughly 3.5%. The sequencing here drew on peripheral blood, taken on day 0 of MenACWY control vaccination. This TCR came from an adult in good health.

CDR3 DNA sequence: TGTGCCTGGAGTGGACAGGGGGCAGGGGAAGAGACCCAGTACTTC. This codes for CAWSGQGAGEETQYF. The V gene is TRBV30, the J gene TRBJ2-5, with TRBD1 matching 10 bases. From germline, CDR1 is GTSNPN and CDR2 SVGIG (reference sequence). With 1 base clipped from V and 3 bases from J, the junction kept 5 bases outside the gene matches. The CDR3 is 15 amino acids.